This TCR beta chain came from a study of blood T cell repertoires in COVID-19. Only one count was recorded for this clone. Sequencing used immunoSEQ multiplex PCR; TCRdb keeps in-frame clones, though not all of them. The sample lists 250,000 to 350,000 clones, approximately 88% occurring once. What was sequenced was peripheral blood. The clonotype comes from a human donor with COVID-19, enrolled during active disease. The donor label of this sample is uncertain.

CDR3 residues: CASSKRTALNYGYTF. The DNA for the CDR3 is TGTGCCAGTAGTAAAAGGACAGCTCTTAACTATGGCTACACCTTC. V usage is TRBV19 and J usage is TRBJ1-2; maybe TRBD1 (6 bases). The CDR3 spans 15 residues. Germline loops: CDR1 LNHDA, CDR2 SQIVND (reference sequence). V was clipped by 4 bases and J by 1 base, with 13 bases between them.